This is a list of T cell receptor beta chains from one sample in a study of PD-1 blockade in classical Hodgkin lymphoma. Some clones are missing from TCRdb's copy, which holds only in-frame ones; the method was immunoSEQ multiplex PCR. The sample yields some 14,000 clones, 89% seen once. The sequences come from CD8+ T cells from blood, collected before the fourth cycle of nivolumab. Receptors originate from a human donor with classical Hodgkin lymphoma. CDR3s include the opening cysteine and the closing phenylalanine or tryptophan. A D gene is named only where the DNA matches it firmly. A clone size is listed for some rows: how often the clone was seen (once, few, many), or a class if it is expanded.

d_gene | abundance | j_gene | v_gene | CDR3nt | CDR3aa
NA | NA | TRBJ2-2 | TRBV27 | TGTGCCAGCAGTACACTACAGGTGGGCGGGGAGCTGTTTTTT | CASSTLQVGGELFF
NA | NA | TRBJ2-2 | TRBV30 | TGTGCCCATAGCAGCCAGAACACCGGGGAGCTGTTTTTT | CAHSSQNTGELFF
NA | NA | TRBJ2-5 | TRBV27 | TGTGCCAGCAGTTCCCTTTCTAGCGAGATAGAGACCCAGTACTTC | CASSSLSSEIETQYF
NA | once | TRBJ2-1 | TRBV11-2 | TGTGCCAGCAGCTTAGATCGTGTTAGCGAGAACTACAATGAGCAGTTCTTC | CASSLDRVSENYNEQFF
TRBD1 | NA | TRBJ1-1 | TRBV19 | TGTGCCAGTAGGGCAGGGGGTGTCACTGAAGCTTTCTTT | CASRAGGVTEAFF
NA | NA | TRBJ2-1 | TRBV15 | TGTGCCACCAGCAGTGGGGGACAAACCGCCTACAATGAGCAGTTCTTC | CATSSGGQTAYNEQFF
NA | NA | TRBJ1-4 | TRBV7-8 | TGTGTTCCTAACGGTACCCGGGTGATGGAAAAACTGTTTTTT | CVPNGTRVMEKLFF
TRBD1 | NA | TRBJ2-7 | TRBV4-2 | TGTGCCAGCAGCCAGACCCGGACAGGGGTCTATACTCCCTACGAGCAGTACTTC | CASSQTRTGVYTPYEQYF
TRBD2 | NA | TRBJ2-3 | TRBV15 | TGTGCCACCAGCCCCTGGGGGGGAGGGCCCTCGGATACGCAGTATTTT | CATSPWGGGPSDTQYF
TRBD1 | NA | TRBJ2-1 | TRBV19 | TGTGCCAGTAGTCCCGGGACAGGAAACTACAATGAGCAGTTCTTC | CASSPGTGNYNEQFF
NA | NA | TRBJ2-3 | TRBV27 | TGTGCCAGCAGTTACAGGGAAAGCACAGATACGCAGTATTTT | CASSYRESTDTQYF
NA | NA | TRBJ2-1 | TRBV7-9 | TGTGCCAGCAGCTTAGCTCTCCCGTTTCCCGGCAATGAGCAGTTCTTC | CASSLALPFPGNEQFF
TRBD2 | NA | TRBJ2-1 | TRBV7-9 | TGTGCCAGCAGCCCGACTAGCGGGGTCCACAATGAGCAGTTCTTC | CASSPTSGVHNEQFF
NA | NA | TRBJ1-5 | TRBV6-5 | TGTGCCAGCAGTTACGAGGGACGGCAGCCCCAGCATTTT | CASSYEGRQPQHF
NA | NA | TRBJ2-1 | TRBV13 | TGTGCCAGCAGCCCTGCTGGCACTAGGGGATACAATGAGCAGTTCTTC | CASSPAGTRGYNEQFF
TRBD1 | NA | TRBJ2-7 | TRBV6-5 | TGTGCCAGCAGTTACCTTGGACAGGGAATGGGGGAGCAGTACTTC | CASSYLGQGMGEQYF
NA | NA | TRBJ2-6 | TRBV5-1 | TGCGCCAGCAGCTTGGGGTCAGGGACTGGGGCCAACGTCCTGACTTTC | CASSLGSGTGANVLTF
TRBD1 | NA | TRBJ2-7 | TRBV7-9 | TGTGCCAGCAGCTTAGCCGGGACAGGGTACGAGCAGTACTTC | CASSLAGTGYEQYF
NA | NA | TRBJ2-1 | TRBV13 | TGTGCCAGCAGGGACGGGCCGCTCTCCTACAATGAGCAGTTCTTC | CASRDGPLSYNEQFF
NA | NA | TRBJ2-1 | TRBV10-2 | TGCGCCAGCAGGTTACAGGGTTTGGAGCAGTTCTTC | CASRLQGLEQFF
NA | NA | TRBJ2-7 | TRBV19 | TGTGCCAGTAGTATGTATCTTGGGTACGAGCAGTACTTC | CASSMYLGYEQYF
NA | NA | TRBJ1-4 | TRBV28 | TGTGCCAGCAGTTACAGGGCAACTAATGAAAAACTGTTTTTT | CASSYRATNEKLFF
NA | NA | TRBJ2-1 | TRBV9 | TGTGCCAGCAGCGCCAAAGGTGAGCAGTTCTTC | CASSAKGEQFF
NA | NA | TRBJ2-7 | TRBV28 | TGTGCCAGCAGCCCCCAGGCGGGTCCCTCCTACGAGCAGTACTTC | CASSPQAGPSYEQYF
TRBD1 | NA | TRBJ1-2 | TRBV15 | TGTGCCACCACCCGGGACAGGGGGGAATATAGCTATGGCTACACCTTC | CATTRDRGEYSYGYTF
NA | NA | TRBJ2-3 | TRBV13 | TGTGCCAGCAGCGCAGAGGGGGACACAGATACGCAGTATTTT | CASSAEGDTDTQYF
NA | NA | TRBJ2-1 | TRBV5-1 | TGCGCCAGCTTCAGGGGTAGTGAGCAGTTCTTC | CASFRGSEQFF
TRBD1 | NA | TRBJ1-4 | TRBV7-9 | TGTGCCAGCAGCGAATTAGGACAGGGCTGGGAAAAACTGTTTTTT | CASSELGQGWEKLFF
NA | few | TRBJ1-1 | TRBV2 | TGTGCCAGCAGTGGGTTAGGGAACACTGAAGCTTTCTTT | CASSGLGNTEAFF
NA | NA | TRBJ1-5 | TRBV28 | TGTGCCAGCAGTTTATCGGGGGGTCGCAATCAGCCCCAGCATTTT | CASSLSGGRNQPQHF
NA | NA | TRBJ2-1 | TRBV6-6 | TGTGCCAGCAGTTACTGGGGGGACAATGAGCAGTTCTTC | CASSYWGDNEQFF
NA | NA | TRBJ2-5 | TRBV2 | TGTGCCAGCAGTGATGGACCACAGAATGAAGGGACCCAGTACTTC | CASSDGPQNEGTQYF
NA | NA | TRBJ2-5 | TRBV7-9 | TGTGCCAGCGGCCAAGAGACCCAGTACTTC | CASGQETQYF
NA | NA | TRBJ2-3 | TRBV11-2 | TGTGCCAGCAGCGTGGGACACACGGGCACAGATACGCAGTATTTT | CASSVGHTGTDTQYF
NA | NA | TRBJ2-3 | TRBV19 | TGTGCCAGTAGTATAGTGGACAACCCCACAGATACGCAGTATTTT | CASSIVDNPTDTQYF
TRBD2 | NA | TRBJ2-1 | TRBV30 | TGTGCCTGGAGAAGAAGCGGGAGCGAGCAGTTCTTC | CAWRRSGSEQFF
TRBD1 | NA | TRBJ1-1 | TRBV27 | TGTGCCAGCAGTTTTTACCGGACAGGGTGGATGAACACTGAAGCTTTCTTT | CASSFYRTGWMNTEAFF
NA | NA | TRBJ2-7 | TRBV27 | TGTGCCAGCAGTACAATGGCAATCTGGGGTCCTGCCTACGAGCAGTACTTC | CASSTMAIWGPAYEQYF
NA | NA | TRBJ1-1 | TRBV5-5 | TGTGCCAGCAGGAGGTGGGTGAACACTGAAGCTTTCTTT | CASRRWVNTEAFF
TRBD2 | NA | TRBJ2-7 | TRBV6-1 | TGTGCCAGTAGCCCGGGACTAGTATACGAGCAGTACTTC | CASSPGLVYEQYF
NA | once | TRBJ2-7 | TRBV27 | TGTGCCAGCGCCGGGACGAAGGTCGGGGAGCAGTACTTC | CASAGTKVGEQYF
NA | NA | TRBJ1-1 | TRBV6-6 | TGTGCCAGCAGTTATCACAGGGTTGGGGACACTGAAGCTTTCTTT | CASSYHRVGDTEAFF
NA | once | TRBJ2-2 | TRBV27 | TGTGCCAGCTCCCCGGAAAGGGTGGTGGCCAACACCGGGGAGCTGTTTTTT | CASSPERVVANTGELFF
NA | NA | TRBJ2-1 | TRBV27 | TGTGCCAGCAGCCCGGTAATGGACCTCAATGAGCAGTTCTTC | CASSPVMDLNEQFF
TRBD1 | NA | TRBJ2-3 | TRBV28 | TGTGCCAGCAGTTCCGGACAGGAGACAGATACGCAGTATTTT | CASSSGQETDTQYF
TRBD1 | once | TRBJ2-7 | TRBV6-4 | TGTGCCAGCAGTGGTCAAGGACAGGGGCACGAGCAGTACTTC | CASSGQGQGHEQYF
NA | NA | TRBJ1-3 | TRBV4-1 | TGCGCCAGCAGCCAAGAGTCTGGGGTTGGAAACACCATATATTTT | CASSQESGVGNTIYF
TRBD2 | NA | TRBJ2-1 | TRBV5-6 | TGTGCCAGCAGCTTGGACCTAGCGGGAGCCCTCTACAATGAGCAGTTCTTC | CASSLDLAGALYNEQFF
NA | NA | TRBJ2-1 | TRBV7-2 | TGTGCCAGCAGAAATTACAATGAGCAGTTCTTC | CASRNYNEQFF
NA | NA | TRBJ2-1 | TRBV29-1 | TGCAGCGCTGAGGGGGGGAAGGACGCCTACAATGAGCAGTTCTTC | CSAEGGKDAYNEQFF
NA | NA | TRBJ2-6 | TRBV7-9 | TGTGCCAGCAGCTCGATCTCTGGGGCCAACGTCCTGACTTTC | CASSSISGANVLTF
TRBD1 | NA | TRBJ1-2 | TRBV15 | TGTGCCACCAGCAGGTTAGACAGGGAGGCTGATGGCTACACCTTC | CATSRLDREADGYTF
NA | NA | TRBJ1-1 | TRBV6-5 | TGTGCCAGCACCAACAGTCGAGGTATAGTTGCTTTCTTT | CASTNSRGIVAFF
TRBD2 | NA | TRBJ2-1 | TRBV19 | TGTGCCAGTAGTATCTTCCCTTTGGGACTAATGAACAATGAGCAGTTCTTC | CASSIFPLGLMNNEQFF
TRBD2 | once | TRBJ2-2 | TRBV7-9 | TGTGCCAGCAGCTCGAGACTAGCGGGGGAGCACGGGGAGCTGTTTTTT | CASSSRLAGEHGELFF